These 28 T cell receptor beta chains originate from one sample sequenced in a study of blood T cell repertoires in COVID-19. Libraries were prepared by immunoSEQ multiplex PCR; TCRdb keeps only in-frame clonotypes and omits some of them. Of 260,000 or so clones detected, 65% to 90% appear once; the ten largest clones hold about 4.8%. Sequenced: peripheral blood. All receptors derive from an older woman with acute or convalescent COVID-19.

The chain has TRBV28 and TRBJ2-6; the match to TRBD1 covers 7 bases. The V gene's germline CDR1 is MDHEN and CDR2 SYDVKM. The CDR3 spans 16 residues. After removal of 6 bases from V and 2 bases from J, the junction contained 7 bases not matched to a gene. Written as DNA, the CDR3 is TGTGCCAGCAGCCCGACAGGGAGCACTGGGGCCAACGTCCTGACTTTC. Amino acids: CASSPTGSTGANVLTF.

In the case of this clone: The same CDR3 arises from other DNA sequences in this sample as well. This chain connects TRBV7-9 to TRBJ1-4; no clear D. Germline V lookup: CDR1 SEHNR, CDR2 FQNEAQ (reference sequence). Trimming stripped 1 base from V and 0 bases from J, with 6 bases between. The length of the CDR3 is 15 residues. CDR3 sequence (DNA): TGTGCCAGCAGCTTAGTGGAGGCAACTAATGAAAAACTGTTTTTT. The encoded protein is CASSLVEATNEKLFF.

V and J are TRBV27 and TRBJ2-2; 8 bases agree with TRBD2. Germline CDR1 and CDR2: MNHEY and SMNVEV (reference sequence). After removal of 0 bases from V and 4 bases from J, the junction contained 1 base not matched to a gene. The CDR3 loop spans 15 amino acids. This CDR3 is CASSLSSGGTGELFF. CDR3 DNA sequence: TGTGCCAGCAGTTTATCGAGCGGGGGCACCGGGGAGCTGTTTTTT.

The CDR3 DNA reads as TGTGCCAGCAGACCATATCCTAGCGGGGGTAACACCGGGGAGCTGTTTTTT. It codes for CASRPYPSGGNTGELFF. The gene calls are TRBV7-2 and TRBJ2-2; 10 positions match TRBD2. V trimming: 6 bases; J trimming: 2 bases; junction bases outside the gene matches: 9. Germline V lookup: CDR1 SGHTA, CDR2 FQGNSA. There are 17 residues in the CDR3. The full variable domain, in which reference TRBV7-2 and TRBJ2-2 provide the parts outside the CDR3, is GAGVSQSPSNKVTEKGKDVELRCDPISGHTALYWYRQSLGQGLEFLIYFQGNSAPDKSGLPSDRFSAERTGGSVSTLTIQRTQQEDSAVYLCASRPYPSGGNTGELFFGEGSRLTVL.

This clone was recorded only once. V and J are TRBV24-1 and TRBJ2-1; 10 positions agree with TRBD2. Germline assignment: CDR1 KGHDR and CDR2 SFDVKD. V gave up 10 bases and J gave up 0 bases; unmatched junction bases: 2. This CDR3 spans 14 amino acids. CDR3 nucleotide sequence: TGTGCCACTAGCGGGGGGACCTCCTACAATGAGCAGTTCTTC. This sequence encodes CATSGGTSYNEQFF.

This chain uses TRBV6-5 with TRBJ1-1, with D unresolved. The V end lost 0 bases, the J end lost 6 bases, and 8 bases lay between the germline ends. The CDR3 covers 13 residues. In germline, CDR1 is MNHEY, CDR2 SVGAGI. CDR3 DNA: TGTGCCAGCAGTTACTCTGCAGGCTCTGAAGCTTTCTTT. It specifies CASSYSAGSEAFF.

V and J are TRBV25-1 and TRBJ1-2; TRBD1 might be the D (5 bases). The CDR3 has 15 amino acids. Germline V gene sequence: CDR1 MGHDK, CDR2 SYGVNS. Trimming left V 3 bases short and J 7 bases short, with 18 bases between. The CDR3 loop reads CASSEQQVTLGGYTF. CDR3 nucleotide sequence: TGTGCCAGCAGTGAGCAACAGGTGACCCTAGGTGGCTACACCTTC.

The chain carries TRBV5-4 and TRBJ1-4; TRBD1 might be the D (5 bases). The germline V and J ends were trimmed by 0 bases and 3 bases, with 12 bases remaining between them. The CDR3 is 16 residues long. Germline assignment: CDR1 SGHNT and CDR2 YYREEE (reference sequence). The chain's CDR3 is CASSLAVTGSNEKLFF. For the CDR3, the DNA is TGTGCCAGCAGCTTGGCTGTCACAGGATCTAATGAAAAACTGTTTTTT.

V is TRBV29-1 and J is TRBJ2-1; perhaps TRBD2 as D (6 bases). The CDR3 sequence is 14 residues long. In germline, CDR1 is SQVTM, CDR2 ANQGSEA. Trimming removed 4 bases at V and 7 bases at J, with 17 bases between. The CDR3, as DNA: TGCAGCGTTGTATGGGGCGGGGCCGTAAATGAGCAGTTCTTC. Protein sequence: CSVVWGGAVNEQFF.

The rearrangement links TRBV6-5 to TRBJ2-3; 7 bases align to TRBD2. Trimming at V came to 8 bases and at J to 0 bases, leaving 8 bases not matched to a gene. CDR3 length equals 15 residues. CDR1 and CDR2 from the germline V gene are MNHEY and SVGAGI. Here the CDR3 reads CASSLGGGSTDTQYF. For the CDR3, the DNA is TGTGCCAGCTCCCTGGGGGGGGGAAGCACAGATACGCAGTATTTT.

The chain recombines TRBV27 with TRBJ1-5; tentatively, D is TRBD1 (5 bases). Per germline, CDR1 MNHEY and CDR2 SMNVEV (reference sequence). This CDR3 is 15 amino acids long. V was clipped by 5 bases and J by 3 bases, with 14 bases between them. CDR3 DNA sequence: TGTGCCAGCAGTCGGGTGGGACTGAACAATCAGCCCCAGCATTTT. Translation: CASSRVGLNNQPQHF.

The chain has TRBV3-1 (or the pseudogene TRBV3-2) and TRBJ2-2, with D hard to call. CDR3 length equals 17 residues. Trimming cost V 0 bases and J 0 bases, with 11 bases left between them. Germline CDR1 is LGHDT and CDR2 is YNNKEL (reference sequence). The CDR3 spells CASSQDPLAANTGELFF. The CDR3 bases are TGTGCCAGCAGCCAAGATCCCCTCGCAGCGAACACCGGGGAGCTGTTTTTT.

The chain carries TRBV4-2 and TRBJ1-2; TRBD1 aligns across 9 bases. From germline, CDR1 is LGHNA and CDR2 YNFKEQ. This CDR3 contains 17 residues. Trimming took 5 bases from V and 7 from J; bases not matched to a gene: 17. CDR3 residues: CASSSDGGRTGVGGYTF. The CDR3 DNA reads as TGTGCCAGCAGCTCCGACGGCGGTAGGACAGGGGTAGGTGGCTACACCTTC.

The rearrangement links TRBV4-3 to TRBJ1-2, with TRBD1 matching 7 bases. CDR3 length: 14 residues. The germline CDR1 and CDR2 sequences are LGHNA and YSLEER. The V gene end was trimmed by 1 base and the J gene end by 4 bases; junction bases not matched to a gene: 3. The CDR3 DNA reads as TGCGCCAGCAGCCAAGCGGGACAGACCTATGGCTACACCTTC. Translation: CASSQAGQTYGYTF.

The J gene is TRBJ1-5, the V gene TRBV5-1; D perhaps matches TRBD1 (5 bases). Germline loops: CDR1 SGHRS, CDR2 YFSETQ. V lost 0 bases to trimming and J lost 2 bases, with 12 bases between them. The CDR3 extends over 16 amino acids. The CDR3 spells CASSLGGGEGNQPQHF. The CDR3 DNA follows: TGCGCCAGCAGCTTGGGAGGAGGGGAGGGCAATCAGCCCCAGCATTTT. Full variable domain (missing parts from reference TRBV5-1 and TRBJ1-5): KAGVTQTPRYLIKTRGQQVTLSCSPISGHRSVSWYQQTPGQGLQFLFEYFSETQRNKGNFPGRFSGRQFSNSRSEMNVSTLELGDSALYLCASSLGGGEGNQPQHFGDGTRLSIL.

V gene TRBV7-9 combines with J gene TRBJ2-1; D remains unclear. Trimming left V 4 bases short and J 13 bases short, with 2 bases between. CDR1 is SEHNR and CDR2 is FQNEAQ in the germline V gene (reference sequence). The CDR3 is 8 amino acids. In nucleotides, the CDR3 is TGTGCCAGCAGCTCTCAGTTCTTC. Protein: CASSSQFF.

V gene TRBV4-2 combines with J gene TRBJ1-2, with D tentatively TRBD1 (6 bases). Germline values: CDR1 LGHNA, CDR2 YNFKEQ. This CDR3 region has 14 residues. V lost 0 bases and J 6 bases, leaving 11 bases between the germline ends. In DNA, the CDR3 is TGTGCCAGCAGCCAAGACAGGGGCGACGATGGCTACACCTTC. This encodes CASSQDRGDDGYTF.

V gene TRBV9 combines with J gene TRBJ1-1; no clear D. V was shortened by 0 bases and J by 4 bases, with 7 bases between the two germline ends. In germline, CDR1 is SGDLS, CDR2 YYNGEE. The CDR3 has 13 residues. The CDR3 bases are TGTGCCAGCAGCGTAGAGCCGGGCACTGAAGCTTTCTTT. It specifies CASSVEPGTEAFF.

This rearrangement joins TRBV11-2 to TRBJ1-1; TRBD1 aligns across 7 bases. CDR3 length: 15 residues. CDR1 SGHAT and CDR2 FQNNGV come from the germline V gene. Trimming removed 2 bases from V and 3 bases from J; junction bases left unmatched: 6. CDR3 residues: CASSLQGGSYTEAFF. As DNA, the CDR3 is TGTGCCAGCAGCTTACAGGGGGGCTCGTACACTGAAGCTTTCTTT.

CDR3 bases: TGTGCCAGCAGTGAATCTGGGGGCAGCCAGCCCCAGCATTTT. This encodes CASSESGGSQPQHF. V is TRBV6-1 and J is TRBJ1-5; D is perhaps TRBD1 (6 bases). Trimming cost V 2 bases and J 7 bases, with 12 bases left between them. Germline assignment: CDR1 MNHNS and CDR2 SASEGT. CDR3 length: 14 amino acids.

The chain is built from TRBV5-4 and TRBJ1-1; a weak D match, TRBD1 (6 bases). With 4 bases removed from V and 1 base from J, the gap between germline ends came to 14 bases. Germline loops: CDR1 SGHNT, CDR2 YYREEE (reference sequence). This CDR3 contains 15 residues. Written as DNA, the CDR3 is TGTGCCAGCAGCATCACAGGGAGGGGGAACACTGAAGCTTTCTTT. Translating it yields CASSITGRGNTEAFF.

The chain employs TRBV5-1 and TRBJ1-2; TRBD1 is a possible D gene (5 bases). V gave up 1 base and J gave up 2 bases, with 12 bases separating them. This CDR3 comprises 15 residues. Germline lookup yields CDR1 SGHRS and CDR2 YFSETQ. The CDR3 spells CASSLRDFSNYGYTF. As DNA, the CDR3 is TGCGCCAGCAGCTTGAGGGACTTCTCCAACTATGGCTACACCTTC.

V is TRBV7-2 and J is TRBJ2-3; 9 bases fit TRBD1. Germline loops: CDR1 SGHTA, CDR2 FQGNSA. With 3 bases clipped from V and 5 bases from J, the junction kept 3 bases outside the gene matches. This CDR3 has 14 residues. Here the CDR3 DNA reads TGTGCCAGCAGCTTCCTGACAGGGGGAGATACGCAGTATTTT. As protein: CASSFLTGGDTQYF.

The chain carries TRBV7-2 and TRBJ1-2; D possibly corresponds to TRBD1 (6 bases). The CDR3 has 14 amino acids. Germline CDR1 and CDR2: SGHTA and FQGNSA. With 5 bases removed from V and 5 bases from J, the gap between germline ends came to 15 bases. The CDR3 sequence is CASSPSAGAYGYTF. The DNA of the CDR3 is TGTGCCAGCAGCCCCAGCGCAGGGGCGTATGGCTACACCTTC.

This chain joins TRBV5-1 and TRBJ2-5, with a weak D call TRBD1 (5 bases). CDR3 size: 14 residues. Trimming stripped 4 bases from V and 3 bases from J, with 13 bases between. Germline assignment: CDR1 SGHRS and CDR2 YFSETQ. CDR3 sequence: CASSRTGDKETQYF. DNA of the CDR3: TGCGCCAGCAGCCGCACAGGAGATAAAGAGACCCAGTACTTC.

V gene TRBV7-2 combines with J gene TRBJ1-2, with no clear D. CDR3 length: 15 amino acids. Trimming shortened V by 2 bases and J by 0 bases, and 10 bases separated the two germline ends. Germline V gene lookup returns CDR1 SGHTA and CDR2 FQGNSA. For the CDR3, the DNA is TGTGCCAGCAGCTTAAATACAGCCTCTAACTATGGCTACACCTTC. Translating it yields CASSLNTASNYGYTF.

Regarding this clone: Other DNA sequences in the same sample also yield this CDR3. J is TRBJ1-5 and V is TRBV7-8; D is undetermined. The length of the CDR3 is 13 residues. CDR1 and CDR2 from the germline V gene are SGHVS and FQNEAQ. Trimming shortened V by 1 base and J by 4 bases, and 5 bases separated the two germline ends. CDR3 residues: CASSLGRNQPQHF. DNA for the CDR3: TGTGCCAGCAGCTTAGGGAGGAATCAGCCCCAGCATTTT.

The chain employs TRBV28 and TRBJ1-5; the D gene is possibly TRBD1 (5 bases). Trimming took 8 bases from V and 3 from J, leaving 8 bases between them. Germline CDR1 MDHEN, CDR2 SYDVKM. The CDR3 runs to 12 residues. In DNA, the CDR3 is TGTGCCAGCCGGGGGTCCAATCAGCCCCAGCATTTT. It yields the protein CASRGSNQPQHF.